A selection of T cell receptor beta chains follows, all from one sample in a study of cytomegalovirus exposure and HLA in healthy donors. Measured with immunoSEQ multiplex PCR; TCRdb has only the in-frame clones, and not every one. The data hold roughly 130,000 clones, with just over 70% observed a single time. The sample was PBMCs. The receptors here all came from an older woman in good health and CMV-seropositive. Both conserved end residues are part of each CDR3. D genes are given only for firm matches.

d_gene	v_gene	j_gene	CDR3aa
-	TRBV14	TRBJ1-3	CASSLLTRAGNTIYF
-	TRBV21-1	TRBJ1-2	CASSALGHLESYGYTF
TRBD1	TRBV4-1	TRBJ1-1	CASSLDRGGTEAFF
TRBD2	TRBV19	TRBJ2-5	CASRGTSGGGETQYF
-	TRBV6-6	TRBJ1-2	CASSPGLYGYTF
TRBD2	TRBV15	TRBJ2-5	CATSRVLAAGLTYF
TRBD2	TRBV19	TRBJ2-1	CASTQAGGWDEQFF
TRBD2	TRBV9	TRBJ2-2	CASSVGVAGGDTGELFF
-	TRBV6-6	TRBJ2-3	CASSRTTGRSTDTQYF
TRBD1	TRBV7-8	TRBJ1-5	CASSLVPGQGGGQPQHF
-	TRBV18	TRBJ1-2	CASSPPRDNYGYTF
TRBD1	TRBV11-2	TRBJ1-3	CASSFHTQGVEGNTIYF
-	TRBV7-9	TRBJ2-5	CASSLSPRGQETQYF
-	TRBV5-4	TRBJ1-3	CASSSSRSSGNTIYF
TRBD1	TRBV19	TRBJ1-5	CASSILRDRGGNQPQHF
-	TRBV18	TRBJ1-3	CASSPLPGESGNTIYF
-	TRBV6-5	TRBJ1-5	CASSPVRNQPQHF
-	TRBV6-1	TRBJ1-3	CASSEYGGLGGNTIYF
-	TRBV6-1	TRBJ1-1	CASSELRNTEAFF
-	TRBV29-1	TRBJ1-1	CSARQENTEAFF
TRBD1	TRBV27	TRBJ2-7	CASSPWDRVREQYF
TRBD1	TRBV18	TRBJ1-3	CASSRNGGTGSGNTIYF
TRBD1	TRBV6-5	TRBJ2-7	CASSAPGTGIYEQYF
-	TRBV29-1	TRBJ1-6	CSARDTNSPLHF
TRBD2	TRBV5-1	TRBJ2-3	CASSSLAGGTDTQYF
-	TRBV19	TRBJ2-2	CASSDRQTPGELFF
-	TRBV7-2	TRBJ2-7	CASSSPMAYEQYF
-	TRBV10-2	TRBJ2-3	CASKEGGAFTDTQYF
-	TRBV7-2	TRBJ1-6	CASTGGSNSPLHF
-	TRBV6-6	TRBJ2-5	CATVRGEPQETQYF
-	TRBV13	TRBJ1-6	CASSFEGMPPLHF
-	TRBV9	TRBJ1-1	CASSVGGGGTEAFF
-	TRBV7-9	TRBJ2-2	CASSLPTPRELFF
TRBD2	TRBV4-1	TRBJ2-5	CASSQGTSGGETQYF
-	TRBV10-3	TRBJ1-5	CAIRQDQGQPQHF
-	TRBV29-1	TRBJ1-3	CSVETGGGNTIYF